These 32 T cell receptor beta chains originate from one sample sequenced in a study of OX40 agonist ivuxolimab in advanced cancers. The method was immunoSEQ multiplex PCR; TCRdb's version includes in-frame clones alone and lacks a portion of them. This table has about 100,000 clones, about 90% appearing once. The sequencing used CD4+ or CD8+ T cells sorted from blood, collected in a trial of the OX40 agonist ivuxolimab. These receptor sequences come from an adult with an advanced solid tumor such as melanoma, head and neck, liver or kidney cancer.

J is TRBJ2-6 and V is TRBV27; 13 bases align to TRBD2. V was pared by 7 bases and J by 0 bases, with 9 bases of the junction left unmatched. Germline V CDR1 and CDR2: MNHEY, SMNVEV (reference sequence). This CDR3 comprises 19 residues. The CDR3 DNA is TGTGCCAGCACCCCATTGGGACTAGCGGGAATCTCTGGGGCCAACGTCCTGACTTTC. The encoded protein is CASTPLGLAGISGANVLTF.

The J gene is TRBJ1-2, the V gene TRBV7-2, with 7 bases matching TRBD1. After removal of 4 bases from V and 1 base from J, the junction contained 3 bases not matched to a gene. CDR1 is SGHTA and CDR2 is FQGNSA in the germline V gene. The CDR3 is 14 amino acids. CDR3 amino acids: CASSSGTVNYGYTF. The CDR3 coding sequence is TGTGCCAGCAGCTCCGGGACAGTTAACTATGGCTACACCTTC.

The chain joins TRBV6-5 to TRBJ1-5; a possible D gene is TRBD1 (5 bases). This CDR3 is 14 amino acids long. V was pared by 5 bases and J by 2 bases, with 10 bases between. Germline CDR1 reads MNHEY; CDR2 reads SVGAGI. DNA of the CDR3: TGTGCCAGCAGTCCAGGGATGGGCAATCAGCCCCAGCATTTT. The encoded protein is CASSPGMGNQPQHF.

This chain links TRBV7-2 with TRBJ2-1; D gene ambiguous. The CDR3 loop spans 15 amino acids. Between the trimmed V and J ends, which lost 5 bases and 0 bases, there was a span of 11 bases. Germline V gene lookup returns CDR1 SGHTA and CDR2 FQGNSA. CDR3 bases: TGTGCCAGCAGCCTACAAACGAGCTCCTACAATGAGCAGTTCTTC. This sequence encodes CASSLQTSSYNEQFF.

The chain combines TRBV9 with TRBJ2-7, with TRBD2 identical over 12 bases. CDR1 is SGDLS, CDR2 YYNGEE, per germline. The CDR3 contains 15 residues. V dropped 0 bases and J dropped 4; count of bases not matched to a gene: 2. In nucleotides, the CDR3 is TGTGCCAGCAGCGTAGGGACTAGCGGGGTATACGAGCAGTACTTC. Its translation: CASSVGTSGVYEQYF.

This clone was recorded a few times. This chain connects TRBV9 to TRBJ2-7; D is undetermined. Germline CDR1 is SGDLS and CDR2 is YYNGEE. The V end lost 0 bases, the J end lost 7 bases, and 17 bases lay between the germline ends. The CDR3 totals 15 residues. CDR3 sequence: CASSVAAEGWWEQYF. In DNA form, the CDR3 reads TGTGCCAGCAGCGTAGCGGCCGAAGGGTGGTGGGAGCAGTACTTC.

The rearrangement links TRBV2 to TRBJ2-3; D is perhaps TRBD1 (6 bases). The V gene lost 5 bases and the J gene lost 0 bases, with 18 bases spanning the gap. Germline CDR1 reads SNHLY; CDR2 reads FYNNEI. CDR3 length: 17 residues. CDR3 sequence reads: CASSSNRDIYSTDTQYF. The CDR3 DNA is TGTGCCAGCAGTAGTAATAGGGACATCTACAGCACAGATACGCAGTATTTT.

This chain uses TRBV9 with TRBJ2-7, with 7 positions matching TRBD2. The V segment lost 1 base and the J segment 5 bases; nucleotides outside the gene matches: 6. The CDR3 sequence is 14 residues long. CDR1 is SGDLS and CDR2 is YYNGEE in the germline V gene. The CDR3 DNA reads TGTGCCAGCAGCGTAAGGGGAGGGCCGGACGAGCAGTACTTC. Translating gives CASSVRGGPDEQYF. Variable domain in full (rest from reference TRBV9 and TRBJ2-7): DSGVTQTPKHLITATGQRVTLRCSPRSGDLSVYWYQQSLDQGLQFLIQYYNGEERAKGNILERFSAQQFPDLHSELNLSSLELGDSALYFCASSVRGGPDEQYFGPGTRLTVT.

This chain joins TRBV28 and TRBJ2-7; D gene uncertain. Per the germline V gene, CDR1 is MDHEN and CDR2 is SYDVKM. The CDR3 covers 13 residues. The V gene lost 9 bases and the J gene lost 2 bases, with 14 bases spanning the gap. For the CDR3, the DNA is TGTGCCAGTTGGAAGGACGGACCCTACGAGCAGTACTTC. This encodes CASWKDGPYEQYF. Combining the CDR3 with reference TRBV28 and TRBJ2-7 gives the whole variable domain DVKVTQSSRYLVKRTGEKVFLECVQDMDHENMFWYRQDPGLGLRLIYFSYDVKMKEKGDIPEGYSVSREKKERFSLILESASTNQTSMYLCASWKDGPYEQYFGPGTRLTVT.

This clone has a handful of counts. The chain couples TRBV5-6 to TRBJ1-1; 9 bases are shared with TRBD1. The CDR3 spans 13 residues. V gave up 1 base and J gave up 10 bases; unmatched junction bases: 5. Germline V lookup: CDR1 SGHDT, CDR2 YYEEEE. In DNA, the CDR3 is TGTGCCAGCAGCTTGTTGGGACAGGGCAGAGCTTTCTTT. It codes for CASSLLGQGRAFF.

The chain is built from TRBV6-5 and TRBJ1-1, with D maybe TRBD1 (6 bases). V was pared by 3 bases and J by 1 base, with 9 bases between. Germline lookup yields CDR1 MNHEY and CDR2 SVGAGI. The CDR3 covers 14 residues. The CDR3 nucleotides are TGTGCCAGCAGTTATGAGGGGGGGAACACTGAAGCTTTCTTT. Its translation is CASSYEGGNTEAFF.

V and J are TRBV21-1 and TRBJ2-1; the listed D gene, TRBD2, was not tested against the DNA. TRBV21-1 is a documented pseudogene. This CDR3 contains 17 residues. This CDR3 is CASSFRRSGGLSNEQFF. The CDR3 DNA sequence: TGTGCCAGCAGCTTTAGGAGGAGCGGGGGCCTGTCCAATGAGCAGTTCTTC.

J is TRBJ2-7 and V is TRBV27, with D uncertain. V shed 8 bases and J shed 0 bases, with 11 bases lying between them. The CDR3 contains 13 residues. CDR1 and CDR2 (germline): MNHEY, SMNVEV (reference sequence). The CDR3 is CASSTWGSYEQYF. The CDR3 coding sequence is TGTGCCAGCTCGACGTGGGGCTCCTACGAGCAGTACTTC.

The chain is built from TRBV15 and TRBJ1-5; TRBD1 matches at 7 bases. The CDR3 has 17 amino acids. V shed 0 bases and J 7 bases; nucleotides not matched to a gene: 12. Germline V gives CDR1 LNHNV, CDR2 YYDKDF (reference sequence). CDR3 sequence: CATSRDSHRGKEQPQHF. The DNA of the CDR3 is TGTGCCACCAGCAGAGATAGTCACAGGGGAAAGGAGCAGCCCCAGCATTTT.

Here the CDR3 reads CASGSLYSNQPQHF. The CDR3 DNA sequence: TGTGCCAGCGGGTCTCTATATAGCAATCAGCCCCAGCATTTT. The chain recombines TRBV5-6 with TRBJ1-5; D gene ambiguous. This CDR3 contains 14 residues. Germline V lookup: CDR1 SGHDT, CDR2 YYEEEE. Trimming left V 7 bases short and J 0 bases short, with 11 bases between. Using reference TRBV5-6 and TRBJ1-5 for the parts outside the CDR3, the full variable domain is DAGVTQSPTHLIKTRGQQVTLRCSPKSGHDTVSWYQQALGQGPQFIFQYYEEEERQRGNFPDRFSGHQFPNYSSELNVNALLLGDSALYLCASGSLYSNQPQHFGDGTRLSIL.

Turning to this clone: The sample carries other DNA sequences with the same CDR3. This rearrangement joins TRBV10-3 to TRBJ2-5; no firm D call. V lost 2 bases and J lost 4, with 5 bases in between. Germline V gives CDR1 ENHRY, CDR2 SYGVKD. This CDR3 is 12 amino acids long. CDR3 sequence reads: CAISESGETQYF. The CDR3 bases are TGTGCCATCAGTGAGAGTGGAGAGACCCAGTACTTC.

As regards this clone: At the DNA level, this CDR3 is encoded by other sequences in the same sample as well. This chain joins TRBV7-9 and TRBJ2-5, with D hard to call. V was trimmed by 1 base and J by 2 bases, leaving 5 bases between them. Germline-derived CDR1 and CDR2 are SEHNR and FQNEAQ (reference sequence). The CDR3 extends over 13 amino acids. The chain's CDR3 is CASSLGPQETQYF. The CDR3, as DNA: TGTGCCAGCAGCTTAGGGCCTCAAGAGACCCAGTACTTC.

J is TRBJ2-2 and V is TRBV5-1; D unclear. The CDR3 contains 15 residues. V lost 4 bases and J lost 0, with 10 bases in between. Germline-derived CDR1 and CDR2 are SGHRS and YFSETQ. CDR3 protein: CASSALRTNTGELFF. The CDR3 DNA reads as TGCGCCAGCAGCGCGTTGAGGACGAACACCGGGGAGCTGTTTTTT.

This chain uses TRBV10-2 with TRBJ1-6; TRBD1 aligns across 7 bases. This CDR3 is 15 amino acids long. Germline V gene sequence: CDR1 WSHSY, CDR2 SAAADI. J was trimmed by 9 bases and V by 5 bases; bases with no gene match: 10. In DNA, the CDR3 is TGCGCCAGCAGTCCCGACAGGGCGGGTCGTTCACCCCTCCACTTT. It yields the protein CASSPDRAGRSPLHF.

This chain connects TRBV5-1 to TRBJ2-4; TRBD1 matches at 9 bases. Germline CDR1 reads SGHRS; CDR2 reads YFSETQ. V lost 2 bases and J lost 2; bases outside the gene matches: 2. The CDR3 spans 15 residues. The CDR3 is CASSLQGATKNIQYF. CDR3 nucleotide sequence: TGCGCCAGCAGCTTACAGGGGGCCACCAAAAACATTCAGTACTTC. The variable domain in full, completed from reference TRBV5-1 and TRBJ2-4, reads KAGVTQTPRYLIKTRGQQVTLSCSPISGHRSVSWYQQTPGQGLQFLFEYFSETQRNKGNFPGRFSGRQFSNSRSEMNVSTLELGDSALYLCASSLQGATKNIQYFGAGTRLSVL.

V gene TRBV28 combines with J gene TRBJ1-2; D is unresolved. Per the germline V gene, CDR1 is MDHEN and CDR2 is SYDVKM. The V and J ends lost 2 bases and 8 bases respectively, with 18 bases between them. There are 15 residues in the CDR3. The CDR3 nucleotides are TGTGCCAGCAGTTTAGGCGGGGAGGGTCGTCGAGGCTACACCTTC. It yields the protein CASSLGGEGRRGYTF.

The chain employs TRBV30 and TRBJ2-1, with TRBD1 identical over 9 bases. V lost 6 bases and J lost 0; bases outside the gene matches: 6. CDR3 length: 15 amino acids. The V gene's germline CDR1 is GTSNPN and CDR2 SVGIG (reference sequence). The CDR3 bases are TGTGCCTGCAAAGGACAGGGGAGCTCCTACAATGAGCAGTTCTTC. Protein sequence: CACKGQGSSYNEQFF.

The V and J genes are TRBV9 and TRBJ2-7; D is possibly TRBD2 (6 bases). V shed 0 bases and J shed 6 bases, with 10 bases lying between them. Germline values: CDR1 SGDLS, CDR2 YYNGEE. This CDR3 has 13 residues. The CDR3 nucleotides are TGTGCCAGCAGCGTAGTGACAGCGGGCGAGCAGTACTTC. It is translated as CASSVVTAGEQYF.

The genes are TRBV28 and TRBJ1-2; TRBD1 aligns across 8 bases. The germline V gene encodes CDR1 MDHEN and CDR2 SYDVKM. This CDR3 spans 14 amino acids. V lost 8 bases, J lost 4 bases, and 9 bases stayed unmatched. CDR3: CASASGQGLYGYTF. CDR3 in DNA: TGTGCCAGCGCGAGTGGACAGGGTCTCTATGGCTACACCTTC.

The chain recombines TRBV7-2 with TRBJ2-1, with 7 positions matching TRBD2. The V segment lost 4 bases and the J segment 5 bases; nucleotides outside the gene matches: 5. Per germline, CDR1 SGHTA and CDR2 FQGNSA. The CDR3 loop spans 14 amino acids. The CDR3 DNA follows: TGTGCCAGCAGCTCAAGCGGGGCCCACAATGAGCAGTTCTTC. Translating gives CASSSSGAHNEQFF.

The J gene is TRBJ1-2, the V gene TRBV2; D is perhaps TRBD1 (5 bases). This CDR3 is 16 amino acids long. The V gene lost 5 bases and the J gene lost 2 bases, with 18 bases spanning the gap. Germline V gene sequence: CDR1 SNHLY, CDR2 FYNNEI. The CDR3 DNA reads TGTGCCAGCAGTCCTGGGGGACCGGGGCTAAACTATGGCTACACCTTC. Protein sequence: CASSPGGPGLNYGYTF.

As for this clone: Other DNA sequences in the same sample also yield this CDR3. The rearrangement uses TRBV14 and TRBJ1-1, with 8 bases identical to TRBD1. The CDR3 is 15 amino acids. The germline V gene has CDR1 SGHDN and CDR2 FVKESK. Trimming cost V 2 bases and J 0 bases; bases outside gene matches: 2. CDR3 residues: CASSQWTGMNTEAFF. The CDR3 DNA reads TGTGCCAGCAGCCAATGGACAGGGATGAACACTGAAGCTTTCTTT. Full variable domain (rest looked up from reference TRBV14 and TRBJ1-1): EAGVTQFPSHSVIEKGQTVTLRCDPISGHDNLYWYRRVMGKEIKFLLHFVKESKQDESGMPNNRFLAERTGGTYSTLKVQPAELEDSGVYFCASSQWTGMNTEAFFGQGTRLTVV.

In its sample, this clone was seen a few times. The chain carries TRBV19 and TRBJ1-1; 7 nucleotides align to TRBD1. V was pared by 5 bases and J by 4 bases, with 7 bases of the junction left unmatched. Germline assignment: CDR1 LNHDA and CDR2 SQIVND (reference sequence). The CDR3 sequence is 14 residues long. The CDR3 nucleotides read TGTGCCAGTAGTCAGGGGGTATCGGGCACTGAAGCTTTCTTT. Its translation: CASSQGVSGTEAFF.

This chain uses TRBV11-2 with TRBJ2-7; D is uncertain. Trimming stripped 0 bases from V and 4 bases from J, with 1 base between. The CDR3 runs to 11 residues. Germline V CDR1 and CDR2: SGHAT, FQNNGV. CDR3 coding DNA: TGTGCCAGCAGCTTAGATTACGAGCAGTACTTC. This encodes CASSLDYEQYF.

V is TRBV21-1 and J is TRBJ2-7; TRBD2 is the table's D call and was not checked against the DNA. TRBV21-1 is tagged as a pseudogene. The CDR3 spans 16 residues. The CDR3 DNA is TGTGCCAGCAGGGCTAGCGGGGGGCCTGACTCCTACGAGCAGTACTTC. Amino acid sequence: CASRASGGPDSYEQYF.

In this sample, this clone turned up once. This chain connects TRBV30 to TRBJ2-5; no reliable D call. The CDR3 totals 13 residues. CDR1 is GTSNPN, CDR2 SVGIG, per germline (reference sequence). With 2 bases removed from V and 7 bases from J, the gap between germline ends came to 14 bases. The CDR3 loop reads CAWSPSTAVTQYF. The CDR3 DNA reads as TGTGCCTGGAGTCCCTCGACCGCGGTGACCCAGTACTTC.

J is TRBJ2-1 and V is TRBV4-1; no clear D gene. This CDR3 has 15 residues. V was cut by 5 bases and J by 0 bases, with 11 bases left in between. Per germline, CDR1 MGHRA and CDR2 YSYEKL. The CDR3 protein is CASSSRLSSYNEQFF. In DNA, the CDR3 is TGCGCCAGCAGCTCCCGGTTGAGCTCCTACAATGAGCAGTTCTTC.